Detailed here is one T cell receptor (beta chain). Treatment here: randomized to nivolumab then ipilimumab (arm A) or the reverse (arm B). Live CD3+CD8+ CD19− CD56− cells were sorted from PBMCs. Assay used: immunoSEQ multiplex PCR; TCRdb lists only in-frame clones, some missing. The data hold 10,000 to 15,000 clones, with 77% observed a single time. This entry is derived from a study of sequential checkpoint blockade in melanoma. Study background: First-line arms were nivolumab then ipilimumab, or the reverse, randomized 1:1.

The CDR3 contains 17 residues. The chain couples TRBV12-2 to TRBJ1-3; the table's D call of TRBD1 was not tested on the DNA. TRBV12-2 is recorded as a pseudogene. This TCR derives from a human donor with melanoma. This specimen consisted of CD8+ T cells sorted from blood (inferred from file names), obtained from a patient given nivolumab and ipilimumab in sequence. CDR3 residues: CASRNITGTDSGNTIYF. The DNA for the CDR3 is TGTGCAAGTCGAAATATTACCGGGACAGACTCTGGAAACACCATATATTTT.